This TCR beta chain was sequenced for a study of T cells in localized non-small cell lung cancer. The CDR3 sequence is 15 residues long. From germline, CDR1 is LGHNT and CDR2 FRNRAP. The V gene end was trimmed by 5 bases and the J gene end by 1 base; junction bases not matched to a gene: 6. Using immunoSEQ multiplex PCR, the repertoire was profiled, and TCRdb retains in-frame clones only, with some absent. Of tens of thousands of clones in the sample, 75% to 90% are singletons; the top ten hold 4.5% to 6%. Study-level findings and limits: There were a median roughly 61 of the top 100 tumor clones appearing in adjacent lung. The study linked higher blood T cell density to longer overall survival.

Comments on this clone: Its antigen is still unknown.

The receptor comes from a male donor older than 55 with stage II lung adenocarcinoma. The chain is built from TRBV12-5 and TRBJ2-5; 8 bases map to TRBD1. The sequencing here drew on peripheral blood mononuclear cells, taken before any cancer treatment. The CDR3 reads CASGPGQGPQETQYF. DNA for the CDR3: TGTGCTAGTGGTCCTGGACAGGGACCCCAAGAGACCCAGTACTTC.